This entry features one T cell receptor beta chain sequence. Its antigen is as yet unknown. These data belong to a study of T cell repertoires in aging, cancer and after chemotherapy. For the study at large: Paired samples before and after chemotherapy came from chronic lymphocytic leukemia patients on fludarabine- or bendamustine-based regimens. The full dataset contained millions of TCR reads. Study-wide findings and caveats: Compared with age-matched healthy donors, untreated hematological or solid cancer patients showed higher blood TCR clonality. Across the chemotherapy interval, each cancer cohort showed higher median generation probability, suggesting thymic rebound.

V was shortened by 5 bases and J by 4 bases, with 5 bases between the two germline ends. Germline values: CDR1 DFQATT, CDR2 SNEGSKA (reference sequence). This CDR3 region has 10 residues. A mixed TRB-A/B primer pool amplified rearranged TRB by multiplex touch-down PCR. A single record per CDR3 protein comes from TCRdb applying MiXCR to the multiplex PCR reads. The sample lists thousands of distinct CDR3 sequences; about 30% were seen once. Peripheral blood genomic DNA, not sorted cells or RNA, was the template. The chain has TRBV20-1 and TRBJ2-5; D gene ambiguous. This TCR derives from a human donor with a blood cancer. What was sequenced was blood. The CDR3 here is CSAWRETQYF. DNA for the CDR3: TGCAGTGCTTGGCGAGAGACCCAGTACTTC.